This T cell receptor (beta chain) was documented in a study of T cell responses to AZD1222 COVID-19 vaccine. Study at large: Second-dose intervals near 4 or 12 weeks were combined.

The V segment lost 0 bases and the J segment 5 bases; nucleotides outside the gene matches: 2. The CDR3 consists of 14 residues. CDR1 and CDR2 from the germline V gene are LGHNA and YSLEER. Generated by immunoSEQ multiplex PCR, the TCRdb table keeps only in-frame clones and is missing some. The sample has fewer than 120,000 clones, roughly four fifths seen once. A word on this clone: What it recognizes is unknown.

Study-wide results and limits: Only a handful of AZD1222 recipients were seropositive at baseline.

This clonotype originated in an adult in good health. The sequencing here drew on peripheral blood, taken on day 0 of AZD1222 vaccination. V gene TRBV4-3 combines with J gene TRBJ2-3; 7 nucleotides line up with TRBD2. CDR3 sequence reads: CASSQDGGKDTQYF. The CDR3 coding sequence is TGCGCCAGCAGCCAAGACGGGGGGAAAGATACGCAGTATTTT.